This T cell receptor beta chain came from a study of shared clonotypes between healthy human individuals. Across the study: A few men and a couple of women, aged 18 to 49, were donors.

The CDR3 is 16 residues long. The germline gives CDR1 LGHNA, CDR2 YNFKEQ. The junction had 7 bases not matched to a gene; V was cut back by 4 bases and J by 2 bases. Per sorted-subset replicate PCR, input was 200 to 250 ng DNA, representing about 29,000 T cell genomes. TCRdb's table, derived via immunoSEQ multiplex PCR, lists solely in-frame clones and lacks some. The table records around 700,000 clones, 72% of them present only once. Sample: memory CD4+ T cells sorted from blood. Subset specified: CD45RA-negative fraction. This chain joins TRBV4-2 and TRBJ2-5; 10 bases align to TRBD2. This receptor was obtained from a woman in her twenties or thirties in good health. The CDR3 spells CASSPNPAGGQETQYF. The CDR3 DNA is TGTGCCAGCAGCCCGAACCCAGCGGGAGGGCAAGAGACCCAGTACTTC.